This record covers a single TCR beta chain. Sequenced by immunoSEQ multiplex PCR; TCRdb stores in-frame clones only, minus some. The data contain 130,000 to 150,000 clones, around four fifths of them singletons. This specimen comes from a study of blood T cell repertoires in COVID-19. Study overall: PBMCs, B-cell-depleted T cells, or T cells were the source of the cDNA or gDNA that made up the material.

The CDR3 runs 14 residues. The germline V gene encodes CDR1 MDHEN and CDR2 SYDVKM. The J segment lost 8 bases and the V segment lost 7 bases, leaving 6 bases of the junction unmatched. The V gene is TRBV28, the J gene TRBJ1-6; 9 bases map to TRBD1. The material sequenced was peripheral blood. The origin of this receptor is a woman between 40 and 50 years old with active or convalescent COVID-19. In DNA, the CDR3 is TGTGCCAGCAAAATACAGGGGGCGGATTCACCCCTCCACTTT. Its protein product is CASKIQGADSPLHF.